What follows describes a single T cell receptor beta chain. This clone appeared a single time. Its antigen is still unknown. There are no base qualities to consult, and no much larger clone falls within one base. At one collaborating source in Seattle, patients were enrolled during active infection and were followed longitudinally through the course of disease. Whole blood was collected in K2EDTA tubes by collaborating institutions according to the institutions' own protocols. Collaborator samples were shipped for TCRbeta analysis as frozen whole blood, isolated PBMCs, or DNA extracted from either sample type. The sample is drawn from a study of blood T cell repertoires in COVID-19 (dated by TCRdb to about 2020). About the investigation overall: Samples covering the acute and convalescent phases of COVID-19 were provided by collaborators in the United States, Italy and Spain. Where HLA class I and class II types were available, the types were taken from metadata supplied by the sample provider, not from assay-based typing. The repertoires were released in a freely available public database intended as a resource for research on the immune response to SARS-CoV-2. Nearly every sample came with metadata listing a de-identified subject ID, COVID-19 status, age in years and sex. The samples were drawn from the first 160 participants of the ongoing ImmuneRACE study and from 1,254 subjects provided by 6 global collaborators. Deeply sampled blood TCRbeta repertoires from subjects exposed to, actively infected with, or recovered from COVID-19 were included in the dataset. The prospective study material was composed of cDNA or gDNA derived from T cells, B-cell-depleted T cells, or PBMCs.

TCRbeta CDR3 regions were amplified from genomic DNA using the immunoSEQ Assay, a bias-controlled multiplex PCR. Per the authors' processing: Nucleated cell counts per sample were estimated from amplification of reference gene primers within the assay. To quantify the absolute abundance of each unique TCRbeta CDR3 rearrangement, sequence reads were collapsed and filtered. Productive Simpson clonality was computed per sample as the square root of Simpson's diversity index over productive rearrangements. TCRdb obtained this table from immuneACCESS and retained in-frame rearrangements with V and J assigned. These tables miss some clones; where compared with another copy, unresolved V genes account for less than half of the shortfall, and the remainder is unexplained. V and J calls and clone size follow that table, whereas D and trimming were derived from the DNA. A total of fewer than 200,000 clones appear in this sample, roughly 79% of them only once. About 11% of the sample is taken by the ten largest.

Points the paper makes about the study in general: The quantity of clinical and demographic metadata differed by source and by participant and was supplied without curation.

The germline V gene specifies MDHEN as CDR1 and SYDVKM as CDR2. The CDR3 goes from the cysteine to the phenylalanine over 14 residues. The entry retains the CDR3 DNA only, 42 bases that are in frame from base 1. Relative to germline, V is 1 base shorter and J is 6 bases shorter, with 10 bases between their ends. Sequenced material: peripheral blood. The source is a woman in her thirties or forties with COVID-19, enrolled during active disease. The rearrangement joined TRBV28 to TRBJ2-1; TRBD2 is a weak D gene call, 5 bases matching. The CDR3 protein: CASSLFSSFNEQFF. The DNA sequence follows: TGTGCCAGCAGTTTATTCTCTAGCTTCAATGAGCAGTTCTTC.